The sequence of this TCR beta chain was determined in a study of T cells in Graves' hyperthyroidism and ophthalmopathy (dated by TCRdb to about 2019). In terms of the full investigation: Peripheral blood samples were taken at the time of initial diagnosis, prior to any treatment. A discovery cohort of around 98 patients, roughly 45 with Graves' ophthalmopathy and more than 55 with stable Graves' hyperthyroidism, was used to find distinguishing TCR V-J signatures. Whether ophthalmopathy could be predicted prospectively was tested in an independent validation cohort made up of 18 to 20 hyperthyroidism patients plus 17 patients who later progressed to ophthalmopathy. For training and testing, the 100 patients in the discovery cohort were randomly divided in a 7:3 ratio. Thyroid tissue and blood T-cell repertoires from roughly six Graves' hyperthyroidism patients were also compared in the study. After sampling, hyperthyroidism patients received methimazole starting at 30 mg daily, and ophthalmopathy patients received high-dose intravenous methylprednisolone. The paper reports TCR Vbeta CDR3 sequencing of approximately 130 peripheral blood samples: 40 to 45 ophthalmopathy, fewer than 80 hyperthyroidism and approximately 17 progressor patients. Beyond this particular receptor, the publication reports: Most expanded thyroid clonotypes (frequency above 0.001) were also found in blood, which suggests that blood repertoires may mirror thyroid immune responses. In validation, progression to ophthalmopathy was predicted by the model with 65% to 71% sensitivity and around 75% specificity, a median of approximately 6.5 months before onset. Sample size was not statistically predetermined, and blinding of investigators to group allocation was not performed. A 13 V-J signature model separated ophthalmopathy from stable hyperthyroidism, with about 88% sensitivity and roughly 82% specificity in cross-validation and 80%/75% in testing.

This clonotype was detected many times. Its binding antigen is unknown. Base qualities are not recorded, but no much larger clone differs from it by a single base. For this chain, trimming is 5 bases at the V end and 5 bases at the J end, and the number of junction bases without a gene match is 5. Reading from cysteine to phenylalanine, the CDR3 counts 12 amino acids. CDR3 DNA is the only sequence kept; it has 36 bases, read in frame from the first base. In the germline V gene (reference sequence), CDR1 corresponds to DFQATT and CDR2 to SNEGSKA. Hyperthyroidism patients were newly diagnosed, had a disease duration of under 2 months, and were aged 18 to 65 years. Any patient with an uncontrolled infection, another autoimmune disease, pregnancy or lactation was excluded. Diagnoses relied on clinical symptoms, serum thyroxine and TRAb, thyroid ultrasound and orbital computed tomography. Blood from progressor patients was drawn when they were first diagnosed with hyperthyroidism, before any ophthalmopathy symptoms appeared. Ficoll-Paque density gradient centrifugation was used to isolate PBMCs from around 10 ml of fresh peripheral blood. Progressor patients were first diagnosed with Graves' hyperthyroidism and then developed ophthalmopathy during follow-up. Total RNA was extracted with Trizol reagent, and quality was checked on an Agilent 2100 Bioanalyzer.

The TCR beta CDR3 regions were amplified from the RNA transcripts. A first-round RT-PCR of the TCR CDR3 used the HTBI primer set with the Qiagen OneStep RT-PCR kit. Libraries were constructed in a second round of multiplex PCR, after which size selection and purification were performed. Sequencing of the libraries was done on an Illumina HiSeq2000 using paired-end 100 bp reads. The published analysis was carried out like this. SOAPnuke was used to process the raw data, throwing out any read that contained adapters or uncalled bases, had a mean Phred below 15, or lacked an exact constant-primer or identifier match. COPE v1.2.5 was used to merge high-quality paired reads, and clonotypes were defined as unique nucleotide sequences. MiTCR v1.1 was used to align clonotypes to the IMGT TRBV, TRBD and TRBJ reference segments. The analysis was restricted to V-J combinations with a frequency above 0.0001, which together covered just over 99% of the repertoires. A TCS score was defined as the ratio between F50 (clonal expansion) and ExV (chaos), using BLOSUM62-based TCRdist between CDR3 peptides within each V-J. Welch's t-statistics and random forest reduced around 510 V-J features to 10 to 15, which were used in a naive Bayes classifier (R e1071). TCRdb reanalyzed the raw reads on its own, using fastp at Q25 for trimming and MiXCR for clone calling, and kept in-frame beta chains. A single entry per CDR3 protein holds the most common genes and DNA from its merged rows. The V and J calls here are based on TCRdb, not the publication. For this sample there are around 300,000 distinct CDR3 sequences; less than 15% appear just once. The top ten hold more than 7.5% of the sample.

This clonotype originated in a woman aged 25 to 39 with Graves' hyperthyroidism that later progressed to Graves' ophthalmopathy. This sequence uses TRBV20-1 and TRBJ2-5, with 7 middle bases fitting TRBD2. Input material: blood. The sequenced DNA is TGCAGTGCTTCTAGCGGACCGGAGACCCAGTACTTC. It codes for CSASSGPETQYF.